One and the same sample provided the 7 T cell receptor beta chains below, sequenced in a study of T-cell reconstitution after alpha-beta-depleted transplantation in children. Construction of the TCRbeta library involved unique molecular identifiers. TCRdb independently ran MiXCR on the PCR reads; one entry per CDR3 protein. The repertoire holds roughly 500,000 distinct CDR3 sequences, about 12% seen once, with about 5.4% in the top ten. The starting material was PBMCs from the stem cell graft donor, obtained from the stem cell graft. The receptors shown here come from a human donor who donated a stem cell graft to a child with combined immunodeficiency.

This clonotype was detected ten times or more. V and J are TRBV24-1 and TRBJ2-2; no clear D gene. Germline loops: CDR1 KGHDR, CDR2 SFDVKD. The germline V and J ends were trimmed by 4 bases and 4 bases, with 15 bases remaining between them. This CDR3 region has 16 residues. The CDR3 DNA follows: TGTGCCACCAGTGAAGCAGCAAGAGTCTTCACCGGGGAGCTGTTTTTT. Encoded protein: CATSEAARVFTGELFF.

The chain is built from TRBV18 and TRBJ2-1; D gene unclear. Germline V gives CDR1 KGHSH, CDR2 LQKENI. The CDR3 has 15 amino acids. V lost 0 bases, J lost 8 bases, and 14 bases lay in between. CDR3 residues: CASSPPTGHGDEQFF. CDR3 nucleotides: TGTGCCAGCTCACCACCGACCGGTCACGGTGATGAGCAGTTCTTC. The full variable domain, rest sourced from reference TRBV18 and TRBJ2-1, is NAGVMQNPRHLVRRRGQEARLRCSPMKGHSHVYWYRQLPEEGLKFMVYLQKENIIDESGMPKERFSAEFPKEGPSILRIQQVVRGDSAAYFCASSPPTGHGDEQFFGPGTRLTVL.

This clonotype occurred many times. The CDR3 DNA follows: TGTGCCAGCAGTTACTCCCCGACTAGCGGGATCCAAGAGACCCAGTACTTC. Translating gives CASSYSPTSGIQETQYF. This chain joins TRBV6-5 and TRBJ2-5; TRBD2 agrees at 11 bases. The V gene's germline CDR1 is MNHEY and CDR2 SVGAGI. The CDR3 runs 17 residues. J lost 1 base, V lost 0 bases, and 4 bases had no gene match.

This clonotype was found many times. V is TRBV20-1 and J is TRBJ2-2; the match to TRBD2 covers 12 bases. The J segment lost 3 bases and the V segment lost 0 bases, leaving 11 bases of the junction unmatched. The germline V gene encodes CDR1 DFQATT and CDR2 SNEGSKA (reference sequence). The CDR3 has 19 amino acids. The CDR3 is CSARDASSGGAMYTGELFF. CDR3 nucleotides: TGCAGTGCTAGAGATGCCTCTAGCGGGGGGGCCATGTACACCGGGGAGCTGTTTTTT.

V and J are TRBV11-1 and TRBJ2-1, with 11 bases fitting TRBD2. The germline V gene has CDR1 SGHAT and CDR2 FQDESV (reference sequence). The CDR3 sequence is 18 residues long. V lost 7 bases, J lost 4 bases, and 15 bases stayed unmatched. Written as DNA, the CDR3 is TGTGCCAGCACCCTATTAAGCGGCGGGACTAGCGGATACAATGAGCAGTTCTTC. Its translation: CASTLLSGGTSGYNEQFF.

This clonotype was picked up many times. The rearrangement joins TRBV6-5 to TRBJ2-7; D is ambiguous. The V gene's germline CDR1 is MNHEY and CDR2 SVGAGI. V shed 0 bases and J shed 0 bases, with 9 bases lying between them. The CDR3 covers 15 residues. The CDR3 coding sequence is TGTGCCAGCAGTTACTCGTTACAGAGCTCCTACGAGCAGTACTTC. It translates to CASSYSLQSSYEQYF.

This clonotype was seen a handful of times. The CDR3 loop reads CASSPGLPAYNEQFF. Here the CDR3 DNA reads TGTGCCAGCAGCCCTGGACTACCCGCCTACAATGAGCAGTTCTTC. V gene TRBV7-9 combines with J gene TRBJ2-1; a possible D gene is TRBD2 (6 bases). V lost 5 bases and J lost 2, with 13 bases in between. This CDR3 contains 15 residues. The germline V gene has CDR1 SEHNR and CDR2 FQNEAQ (reference sequence). Full variable domain (outside the CDR3, taken from reference TRBV7-9 and TRBJ2-1): DTGVSQNPRHKITKRGQNVTFRCDPISEHNRLYWYRQTLGQGPEFLTYFQNEAQLEKSRLLSDRFSAERPKGSFSTLEIQRTEQGDSAMYLCASSPGLPAYNEQFFGPGTRLTVL.